Reported below is one TCR beta chain. As yet, its antigen is unknown. This record belongs to a study of monozygotic twins with inflammatory bowel disease. Study-wide results and caveats: The study found lower TCRbeta diversity (inverse Simpson) in IBD patients than in healthy co-twins.

Following a re-call of the 5' RACE reads, TCRdb has one entry per CDR3 protein and lacks DNA. Its table records some 330,000 distinct CDR3 sequences. CDR3 length: 16 residues. The germline gives CDR1 KGHSH, CDR2 LQKENI. J is TRBJ2-7 and V is TRBV18; TCRdb selects TRBD1, and the lack of DNA leaves this call unchecked. Sequenced material: blood. The sequence was collected from a human donor with ulcerative colitis or Crohn's disease, or a healthy co-twin of an affected twin (not recorded which). The chain's CDR3 is CASSPTGTGGPYEQYF.